The next 8 T cell receptor beta chains were all read from a single sample in a study of T cells expressing NK-cell markers. TCRdb re-called the 5' RACE reads and gives one entry per CDR3 protein, without DNA. Its table records more than 400,000 distinct CDR3 sequences. Sequenced input: blood T cells: a sorted CD56 or NKG2C T cell subset, CD4+ or CD8+ T cells, or bulk PBMC T cells (not recorded which). These receptors all come from a woman aged 18-70 years in good health.

The chain carries TRBV29-1 and TRBJ1-1; TCRdb designates TRBD1, a call that cannot be tested without DNA. Germline V lookup: CDR1 SQVTM, CDR2 ANQGSEA. CDR3 size: 13 residues. The CDR3 is CSPVGQGRPEAFF.

The CDR3 loop reads CASSAPGGVGNTEAFF. V is TRBV5-6 and J is TRBJ1-1; TCRdb's D gene call, TRBD1, goes unchecked for lack of DNA. This CDR3 region has 16 residues. In germline, CDR1 is SGHDT, CDR2 YYEEEE.

This rearrangement joins TRBV20-1 to TRBJ2-1; the D call from TCRdb, TRBD2, cannot be confirmed without DNA. The CDR3 has 12 residues. Germline loops: CDR1 DFQATT, CDR2 SNEGSKA (reference sequence). Here the CDR3 reads CSARGEGNEQFF.

V is TRBV5-1 and J is TRBJ2-7. This CDR3 has 15 amino acids. The germline gives CDR1 SGHRS, CDR2 YFSETQ. The CDR3 is CASRTWTSSSYEQYF. Together with reference TRBV5-1 and TRBJ2-7, the CDR3 gives the full variable domain: KAGVTQTPRYLIKTRGQQVTLSCSPISGHRSVSWYQQTPGQGLQFLFEYFSETQRNKGNFPGRFSGRQFSNSRSEMNVSTLELGDSALYLCASRTWTSSSYEQYFGPGTRLTVT.

The chain employs TRBV4-3 and TRBJ2-4; TCRdb lists TRBD2, though no DNA is available to test this call. Germline CDR1 LGHNA, CDR2 YSLEER. The CDR3 length is 18 residues. CDR3 amino acids: CASSQDRTAVVAKNIQYF.

The rearrangement joins TRBV12-3 or TRBV12-4 to TRBJ1-5; the TCRdb D gene call, TRBD1, has no DNA to confirm it. The CDR3 has 15 amino acids. The CDR3 sequence is CASSLSAGDFQPQHF.

V usage is TRBV6-4 and J usage is TRBJ2-1; TCRdb picks TRBD1, but there is no DNA to check that call. Germline assignment: CDR1 MRHNA and CDR2 SNTAGT. CDR3 length: 14 amino acids. The CDR3 loop reads CASSDGGGYNEQFF.

The CDR3 loop is CASSLGVTGTSETQYF. V gene TRBV5-4 combines with J gene TRBJ2-5; the TRBD1 assignment by TCRdb is unverifiable without DNA. The CDR3 is 16 residues long. Germline V gives CDR1 SGHNT, CDR2 YYREEE (reference sequence).